This TCR beta chain was observed in a study of blood T cell repertoires in COVID-19. Study background: The analysed material was cDNA or gDNA that came from T cells, B-cell-depleted T cells, or PBMCs.

Only in-frame clones appear in the TCRdb table, and some are missing; sequencing was by immunoSEQ multiplex PCR. This sample yields 25,000 to 35,000 clones, of which 75% to 85% are seen a single time; 7% to 10% belongs to the top ten. CDR1 SGHRS and CDR2 YFSETQ come from the germline V gene. Trimming cost V 0 bases and J 7 bases; bases outside gene matches: 12. This CDR3 is 18 amino acids long. The chain is built from TRBV5-1 and TRBJ1-4; 10 positions match TRBD1. The sequence came from an elderly man with active COVID-19. What was sequenced was peripheral blood. CDR3 amino acids: CASSLDDRGLGSGEKLFF. CDR3 DNA: TGCGCCAGCAGCTTGGACGACAGGGGGCTTGGGTCTGGTGAAAAACTGTTTTTT.